The clone carrying this T cell receptor beta chain was counted ten times or more. Antigen specificity is unknown. The entry originates in a study of T cells in Graves' hyperthyroidism and ophthalmopathy. Turning to the study itself: Pretreatment peripheral blood was obtained at initial diagnosis.

This CDR3 has 14 amino acids. V lost 6 bases, J lost 6 bases, and 7 bases stayed unmatched. The germline CDR1 and CDR2 sequences are MDHEN and SYDVKM. The TCR beta CDR3 regions underwent amplification using RNA transcripts as the source. Primed by the HTBI set, a first-round RT-PCR was run on the TCR CDR3. TCRdb used MiXCR to reprocess the multiplex PCR reads, holding one entry per CDR3 protein. Of 200,000 to 250,000 distinct CDR3 sequences listed, roughly 17% are singletons. Findings of the study overall: Blood samples included most of the expanded thyroid clonotypes exceeding 0.001.

Investigators excluded patients with uncontrolled infection, other autoimmune disease, pregnancy or lactation. The PBMCs were sourced from fresh peripheral blood (about 10 ml). Material: blood. The rearrangement uses TRBV28 and TRBJ2-1; 8 positions match TRBD1. This receptor was obtained from a young woman with Graves' ophthalmopathy. This chain's CDR3 is CASRTGVSGNEQFF. The CDR3 DNA reads as TGTGCCAGCAGGACAGGGGTGTCAGGCAATGAGCAGTTCTTC.